This record covers a single T cell receptor (beta chain). Its specificity is unknown. Germline loops: CDR1 SQVTM, CDR2 ANQGSEA. This CDR3 is built from 13 residues. V lost 4 bases, J lost 5 bases, and 15 bases lay in between. Semi-nested PCR with Nested Universal Primer A followed constant-region reverse priming of full-length variable regions. TCRdb recomputed calls from the 5' RACE reads with MiXCR, one row per CDR3 protein. The sample consists of about 55,000 distinct CDR3 sequences, 17% of them appearing once. Study conclusions and caveats: Tumor Tregs overlapped most with tumor, then blood, naive CD4+ cells.

The specimen sequenced was naive CD4+ T cells sorted from blood. Regarding subset: naive CD4+ T cells, CD4+CD45RA+CD25-. The receptor's source is a female donor with breast cancer. The rearrangement links TRBV29-1 to TRBJ2-7, with D possibly matching TRBD2 (5 bases). In DNA, the CDR3 is TGCAGCGTTGCGAGAGCGGCCGGCGACGAGCAGTACTTC. Translating gives CSVARAAGDEQYF.